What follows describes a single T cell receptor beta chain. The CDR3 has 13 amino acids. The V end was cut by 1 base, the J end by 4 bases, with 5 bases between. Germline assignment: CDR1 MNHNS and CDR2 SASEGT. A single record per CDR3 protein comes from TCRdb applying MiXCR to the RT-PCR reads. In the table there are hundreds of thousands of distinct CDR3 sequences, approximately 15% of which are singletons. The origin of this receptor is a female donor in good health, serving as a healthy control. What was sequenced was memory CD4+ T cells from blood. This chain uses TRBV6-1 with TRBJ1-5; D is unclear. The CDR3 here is CASSEVRNQPQHF. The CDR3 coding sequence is TGTGCCAGCAGTGAAGTACGGAATCAGCCCCAGCATTTT.